A single sample gave rise to the 10 T cell receptor beta chains below, sequenced in a study of CD8+ T cells in alopecia areata. Treatment denoted: oral pan-JAK inhibitor, 5-10 mg twice daily. As the sequencing template, cDNA was produced by extracting RNA and reverse transcribing it. The data were produced by immunoSEQ multiplex PCR, yet TCRdb's version contains in-frame clones alone and is incomplete. The sample holds 190,000 or so clones, approximately 56% seen once. Sequenced here: CD4+ T cells sorted from blood, sampled at week 4, from a patient treated with tofacitinib. The receptor source for this set is a human donor with alopecia areata.

V usage is TRBV18 and J usage is TRBJ1-1; 9 positions match TRBD1. This CDR3 spans 15 amino acids. CDR1 KGHSH and CDR2 LQKENI come from the germline V gene. Trimming cost V 5 bases and J 1 base; bases outside gene matches: 5. The CDR3 sequence: CASSATGGANTEAFF. CDR3 DNA: TGTGCCAGCTCAGCAACAGGGGGCGCGAACACTGAAGCTTTCTTT.

The chain joins TRBV15 to TRBJ2-7, with D perhaps TRBD2 (6 bases). The V and J ends lost 5 bases and 4 bases respectively, with 21 bases between them. The CDR3 is made up of 16 amino acids. The germline V gene encodes CDR1 LNHNV and CDR2 YYDKDF (reference sequence). CDR3 sequence (DNA): TGTGCCACCAGCGATCAAAGTCGGGCGGGGAAATACGAGCAGTACTTC. It translates to CATSDQSRAGKYEQYF. The full variable domain, in which reference TRBV15 and TRBJ2-7 provide the parts outside the CDR3, is DAMVIQNPRYQVTQFGKPVTLSCSQTLNHNVMYWYQQKSSQAPKLLFHYYDKDFNNEADTPDNFQSRRPNTSFCFLDIRSPGLGDTAMYLCATSDQSRAGKYEQYFGPGTRLTVT.

This chain joins TRBV29-1 and TRBJ1-1, with D tentatively TRBD1 (5 bases). Germline values: CDR1 SQVTM, CDR2 ANQGSEA. Between the trimmed V and J ends, which lost 3 bases and 3 bases, there was a span of 8 bases. The CDR3 totals 12 residues. The chain's CDR3 is CSVERQHTEAFF. CDR3 sequence (DNA): TGCAGCGTTGAGAGACAGCACACTGAAGCTTTCTTT.

The chain employs TRBV10-3 and TRBJ1-6; D unresolved. This CDR3 is 13 amino acids long. Looked up from germline, CDR1 is ENHRY and CDR2 is SYGVKD. Trimming cost V 2 bases and J 7 bases, with 6 bases left between them. The CDR3 coding sequence is TGTGCCATCAGTGAGCAGTCCAATTCACCCCTCCACTTT. Its protein product is CAISEQSNSPLHF.

In DNA, the CDR3 is TGTGCCAGCAGCCGCAACAGGGGAAGGACAGATACGCAGTATTTT. It specifies CASSRNRGRTDTQYF. The rearrangement links TRBV4-2 to TRBJ2-3; 7 nucleotides agree with TRBD1. The germline CDR1 and CDR2 sequences are LGHNA and YNFKEQ. V gave up 4 bases and J gave up 3 bases; unmatched junction bases: 7. The CDR3 loop spans 15 amino acids.

This clone appeared a few times. The chain joins TRBV11-2 to TRBJ2-1, with D perhaps TRBD2 (6 bases). The CDR3 extends over 18 amino acids. CDR1 and CDR2 from the germline V gene are SGHAT and FQNNGV. V gave up 0 bases and J gave up 1 base, with 16 bases separating them. This CDR3 is CASSLDRAGTASYNEQFF. The CDR3 DNA is TGTGCCAGCAGCTTAGACCGAGCCGGGACTGCATCCTACAATGAGCAGTTCTTC.

This clone was recorded only once. The V and J genes are TRBV30 and TRBJ2-7; unclear D gene. Trimming cost V 1 base and J 0 bases, with 1 base left between them. This CDR3 contains 11 residues. The germline V gene has CDR1 GTSNPN and CDR2 SVGIG (reference sequence). The CDR3 here is CAWSASYEQYF. CDR3 DNA: TGTGCCTGGAGTGCCTCCTACGAGCAGTACTTC. Full variable domain (rest looked up from reference TRBV30 and TRBJ2-7): SQTIHQWPATLVQPVGSPLSLECTVEGTSNPNLYWYRQAAGRGLQLLFYSVGIGQISSEVPQNLSASRPQDRQFILSSKKLLLSDSGFYLCAWSASYEQYFGPGTRLTVT.

CDR3 DNA sequence: TGCAGCGTTGACAGGGTAGGAGCTCGGGAGCAGTACTTC. Amino acids: CSVDRVGAREQYF. The chain is built from TRBV29-1 and TRBJ2-7; TRBD1 might be the D (5 bases). The CDR3 has 13 amino acids. Germline CDR1 and CDR2: SQVTM and ANQGSEA. V was cut by 3 bases and J by 7 bases, with 16 bases left in between.

The chain has TRBV15 and TRBJ1-6, with TRBD1 as a possible D gene (6 bases). Germline values: CDR1 LNHNV, CDR2 YYDKDF (reference sequence). This CDR3 is 14 amino acids long. The ends were cut back, 5 bases at V and 10 bases at J, with 15 bases in the middle. The CDR3 DNA sequence: TGTGCCACCAGCTCGGACAGTAGTAGATCACCCCTCCACTTT. Amino acids: CATSSDSSRSPLHF.

This chain links TRBV30 with TRBJ1-2, with a weak D call TRBD1 (6 bases). V was pared by 2 bases and J by 2 bases, with 12 bases between. Germline loops: CDR1 GTSNPN, CDR2 SVGIG (reference sequence). This CDR3 has 14 residues. This CDR3 reads CAWSPGGANYGYTF. The CDR3 DNA reads as TGTGCCTGGAGTCCTGGGGGGGCGAACTATGGCTACACCTTC.